This T cell receptor beta chain was captured in a study of T cells in localized non-small cell lung cancer. General study findings and limits: Sequencing, confined to only one tumor region, leaves heterogeneity possible. Those with higher blood T cell density had longer overall survival. Of the tissues analyzed, uninvolved adjacent lung showed maximal T cell clonality, greater than tumor. A median approximately 57 of the top 100 tumor clones appeared in adjacent lung.

As for this clone: The antigen is not known.

This table comes from immunoSEQ multiplex PCR, and its TCRdb copy is limited to in-frame clones, with some not included. This table has under 55,000 clones, roughly 80% appearing once. The TCR comes from a woman aged 35 to 69 with stage II lung adenocarcinoma. The source material was PBMCs, sampled before any cancer treatment.

The CDR3 loop reads CATSREKTGGTDTQYF. The CDR3 DNA reads as TGTGCCACCAGCAGAGAAAAGACAGGGGGCACAGATACGCAGTATTTT. The chain uses TRBV15 and TRBJ2-3, with 8 bases that match TRBD1. CDR1 and CDR2 from the germline V gene are LNHNV and YYDKDF (reference sequence). The CDR3 spans 16 residues. The V and J ends lost 0 bases and 1 base, in that order; junction bases with no gene match: 3.